These 21 T cell receptor beta chains came from one sample sequenced in a study of blood T cell repertoires in COVID-19. The protocol was immunoSEQ multiplex PCR, while the TCRdb copy is restricted to in-frame clones and leaves out a portion. This table holds 100,000 or so clones, 85% to 90% found once. Sequencing used peripheral blood. The receptors originated from a man aged 50 or older with acute or convalescent COVID-19.

CDR3 sequence reads: CSVRSSGQETQYF. In DNA, the CDR3 is TGCAGCGTCCGATCTAGCGGGCAAGAGACCCAGTACTTC. V gene TRBV29-1 combines with J gene TRBJ2-5; 8 bases are shared with TRBD2. Germline V gives CDR1 SQVTM, CDR2 ANQGSEA. The V segment lost 6 bases and the J segment 2 bases; nucleotides outside the gene matches: 5. This CDR3 contains 13 residues.

This clone was picked up a small number of times. The CDR3 region is CASSLGLNTGELFF. CDR3 sequence (DNA): TGTGCCAGCAGTCTAGGACTGAACACCGGGGAGCTGTTTTTT. V gene TRBV27 combines with J gene TRBJ2-2; the D gene is possibly TRBD2 (5 bases). The germline V gene encodes CDR1 MNHEY and CDR2 SMNVEV (reference sequence). CDR3 length: 14 amino acids. The V and J ends lost 5 bases and 1 base respectively, with 8 bases between them.

The rearrangement uses TRBV5-1 and TRBJ2-1, with 7 bases aligning to TRBD2. J gave up 8 bases and V 4 bases, and 6 bases lay outside the gene matches. Per germline, CDR1 SGHRS and CDR2 YFSETQ. The CDR3 length is 13 residues. The CDR3 coding sequence is TGCGCCAGCAGCGGACCCGCGGGGGATGAGCAGTTCTTC. Translated, it gives CASSGPAGDEQFF.

This clone was detected only a few times. The chain couples TRBV11-2 to TRBJ1-4; D perhaps matches TRBD1 (6 bases). The length of the CDR3 is 16 residues. The ends were cut back, 5 bases at V and 3 bases at J, with 16 bases in the middle. Germline V CDR1 and CDR2: SGHAT, FQNNGV. The DNA of the CDR3 is TGTGCCAGCAGCCCCCTACAGGGAAAGCCTAATGAAAAACTGTTTTTT. Residues: CASSPLQGKPNEKLFF.

The chain couples TRBV7-9 to TRBJ2-1; 7 nucleotides align to TRBD1. The germline V gene encodes CDR1 SEHNR and CDR2 FQNEAQ (reference sequence). This CDR3 has 16 amino acids. With V trimmed by 5 bases and J by 4 bases, 11 bases remained unmatched. CDR3 nucleotides: TGTGCCAGCAGCCCAAAGACAGGGTGGGGGTACAATGAGCAGTTCTTC. Protein: CASSPKTGWGYNEQFF.

A few counts support this clone. The chain employs TRBV7-9 and TRBJ1-6; D perhaps matches TRBD1 (5 bases). Germline V lookup: CDR1 SEHNR, CDR2 FQNEAQ (reference sequence). V lost 6 bases, J lost 10 bases, and 10 bases lay in between. CDR3 size: 12 residues. Here the CDR3 DNA reads TGTGCCAGCAGGGGGGGAGGATCACCCCTCCACTTT. Translating gives CASRGGGSPLHF.

A remark on this clone: Relative to the germline gene, one junction end is altered; a read error may explain this. The rearrangement links TRBV5-4 to TRBJ1-4, with a weak D call TRBD1 (5 bases). This CDR3 has 13 amino acids. Germline CDR1 reads SGHNT; CDR2 reads YYREEE (reference sequence). Here the CDR3 DNA reads TGTGCCAGCAGTTTGGGACTGGATGAAAAACTGTTTTTT. Encoded protein: CASSLGLDEKLFF.

V and J are TRBV19 and TRBJ1-5; no clear D. V dropped 5 bases and J dropped 1 base, with 6 bases sitting between them. In germline, CDR1 is LNHDA, CDR2 SQIVND (reference sequence). The length of the CDR3 is 13 residues. The CDR3 is CASSWESNQPQHF. CDR3 coding DNA: TGTGCCAGTAGTTGGGAGAGCAATCAGCCCCAGCATTTT.

V usage is TRBV7-2 and J usage is TRBJ1-2; perhaps TRBD1 as D (6 bases). This CDR3 has 12 amino acids. Germline lookup yields CDR1 SGHTA and CDR2 FQGNSA. V was shortened by 0 bases and J by 8 bases, with 7 bases between the two germline ends. The DNA of the CDR3 is TGTGCCAGCAGCTTAGCGGGGGCCGGCTACACCTTC. Translated, it gives CASSLAGAGYTF.

The genes are TRBV6-1 and TRBJ1-1; the D gene is possibly TRBD1 (5 bases). The germline V gene encodes CDR1 MNHNS and CDR2 SASEGT. The CDR3 totals 13 residues. The ends were cut back, 2 bases at V and 5 bases at J, with 9 bases in the middle. This CDR3 is CASSEWGVTEAFF. The CDR3, as DNA: TGTGCCAGCAGTGAATGGGGGGTGACTGAAGCTTTCTTT.

This clone is a singleton in its sample. The chain combines TRBV5-1 with TRBJ1-1, with a possible D match to TRBD1 (5 bases). The germline V gene encodes CDR1 SGHRS and CDR2 YFSETQ. V lost 0 bases and J 3 bases, leaving 27 bases between the germline ends. This CDR3 is built from 20 residues. CDR3 sequence reads: CASSLGNVRGMVERDTEAFF. Here the CDR3 DNA reads TGCGCCAGCAGCTTGGGCAACGTTCGGGGGATGGTAGAAAGAGACACTGAAGCTTTCTTT.

The chain is built from TRBV27 and TRBJ2-3, with no clear D. CDR1 is MNHEY and CDR2 is SMNVEV in the germline V gene (reference sequence). V lost 2 bases and J lost 2, with 11 bases in between. There are 15 residues in the CDR3. CDR3 protein: CASSLDLPHTDTQYF. The CDR3 region has the DNA TGTGCCAGCAGTTTAGATCTCCCACACACAGATACGCAGTATTTT.

In this sample, this clone turned up once. Other DNA sequences in this specimen translate into the identical CDR3. The chain combines TRBV19 with TRBJ1-1, with 8 nucleotides matching TRBD1. Germline assignment: CDR1 LNHDA and CDR2 SQIVND (reference sequence). Unmatched junction bases numbered 6, after V lost 5 bases and J lost 4 bases. The CDR3 length is 14 residues. CDR3: CASSFGQGLTEAFF. As DNA, the CDR3 is TGTGCCAGTAGTTTCGGACAGGGACTCACTGAAGCTTTCTTT.

The CDR3 sequence is CATSDRTDTQYF. The CDR3 nucleotides are TGTGCCACCAGTGACCGGACAGATACGCAGTATTTT. The chain employs TRBV24-1 and TRBJ2-3, with no clear D. The CDR3 loop spans 12 amino acids. V was trimmed by 4 bases and J by 3 bases, leaving 4 bases between them. Germline lookup yields CDR1 KGHDR and CDR2 SFDVKD.

The chain couples TRBV20-1 to TRBJ2-4; D gene unclear. The germline CDR1 and CDR2 sequences are DFQATT and SNEGSKA (reference sequence). Trimming shortened V by 5 bases and J by 5 bases, and 7 bases separated the two germline ends. CDR3 length: 11 amino acids. The CDR3 DNA follows: TGCAGTGCTGCCACTCAAAACATTCAGTACTTC. Translation gives CSAATQNIQYF.

This clone was seen only once. The CDR3 here is CASGDRGFEAFF. DNA for the CDR3: TGTGCCAGCGGGGACAGGGGATTTGAAGCTTTCTTT. This chain uses TRBV12-3 or TRBV12-4 with TRBJ1-1, with 10 bases aligning to TRBD1. The length of the CDR3 is 12 residues. V gave up 8 bases and J gave up 7 bases; unmatched junction bases: 4.

This clone occurred a few times. The rearrangement joins TRBV15 to TRBJ1-5; maybe TRBD1 (5 bases). The CDR3 length is 14 residues. Trimming took off 3 bases at V and 1 base at J, with 7 bases between the two ends. The germline gives CDR1 LNHNV, CDR2 YYDKDF (reference sequence). The chain's CDR3 is CATSSRQSNQPQHF. DNA for the CDR3: TGTGCCACCAGCAGTAGACAGAGCAATCAGCCCCAGCATTTT.

The V and J genes are TRBV5-6 and TRBJ1-2; 9 nucleotides align to TRBD1. Germline CDR1 reads SGHDT; CDR2 reads YYEEEE. V lost 4 bases and J lost 5; bases outside the gene matches: 18. This CDR3 comprises 18 residues. The CDR3 reads CASSPTQGAKGGSYGYTF. The DNA of the CDR3 is TGTGCCAGCAGCCCCACACAGGGGGCGAAAGGGGGCTCGTATGGCTACACCTTC.

This chain joins TRBV11-2 and TRBJ2-7, with D possibly TRBD2 on 5 matching bases. Looked up from germline, CDR1 is SGHAT and CDR2 is FQNNGV. The V gene lost 3 bases and the J gene lost 0 bases, with 12 bases spanning the gap. The CDR3 is 15 amino acids. In DNA, the CDR3 is TGTGCCAGCAGCTTGAGCGGCCGTAGCTCCTACGAGCAGTACTTC. This encodes CASSLSGRSSYEQYF.

V usage is TRBV6-5 and J usage is TRBJ2-3; TRBD2 might be the D (6 bases). The CDR3 spans 15 residues. CDR1 is MNHEY, CDR2 SVGAGI, per germline. With 6 bases removed from V and 6 bases from J, the gap between germline ends came to 19 bases. Here the CDR3 DNA reads TGTGCCAGCAGGGCCGGCGGGAAAAGCAGGGATACGCAGTATTTT. Translating it yields CASRAGGKSRDTQYF.

The rearrangement links TRBV5-1 to TRBJ1-1; 11 bases are shared with TRBD1. Looked up from germline, CDR1 is SGHRS and CDR2 is YFSETQ. The CDR3 is made up of 15 amino acids. Trimming cost V 3 bases and J 1 base; bases outside gene matches: 2. CDR3 protein: CASSSDRGRNTEAFF. CDR3 coding DNA: TGCGCCAGCAGCTCGGACAGGGGGCGGAACACTGAAGCTTTCTTT.